The source of this TCR beta chain is a study of regulatory T cells in long-lasting Graves disease. The V gene's germline CDR1 is LNHDA and CDR2 SQIVND (reference sequence). With 9 bases removed from V and 4 bases from J, the gap between germline ends came to 15 bases. The length of the CDR3 is 13 residues. This clonotype came up many times. The time point denotes: persistent/refractory GD, antithyroid drugs over 5 years with positive TRAb. The TCR library used RNA extracted from PBMCs. The authors built TCR beta libraries using iRepertoire HTBI primers and Arm-PCR of CDR3 regions. One entry per CDR3 protein, called by TCRdb with MiXCR from the multiplex PCR reads. Of approximately 400,000 distinct CDR3 sequences listed, approximately 25% were seen once; the top ten hold 25% to 30%.

The receptor was isolated from a woman aged 40 to 50 with Graves disease. Specimen: peripheral blood mononuclear cells (PBMCs), collected when the disease was refractory, from a patient treated with antithyroid drugs. The chain uses TRBV19 and TRBJ1-1; no firm D call. CDR3 coding DNA: TGTGCCAGCCGTGACGGTAAAGCCACTGAAGCTTTCTTT. It codes for CASRDGKATEAFF.